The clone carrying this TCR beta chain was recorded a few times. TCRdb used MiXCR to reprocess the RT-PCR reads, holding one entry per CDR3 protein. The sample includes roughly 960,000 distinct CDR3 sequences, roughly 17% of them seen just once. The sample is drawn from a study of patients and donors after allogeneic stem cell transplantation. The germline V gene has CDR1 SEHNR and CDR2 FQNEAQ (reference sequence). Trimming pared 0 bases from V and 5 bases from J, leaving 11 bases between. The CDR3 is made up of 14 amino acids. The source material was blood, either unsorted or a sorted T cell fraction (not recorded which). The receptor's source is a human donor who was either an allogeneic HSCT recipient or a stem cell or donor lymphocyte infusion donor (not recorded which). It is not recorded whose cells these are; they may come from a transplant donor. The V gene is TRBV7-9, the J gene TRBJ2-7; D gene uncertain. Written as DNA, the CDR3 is TGTGCCAGCAGCTTAGCCGGCAGGTACCACGAGCAGTACTTC. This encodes CASSLAGRYHEQYF.